Listed below are T cell receptor beta chains from one sample, sequenced in a study of blood T cell repertoires in COVID-19. TCRdb keeps only in-frame clones here, not all; method: immunoSEQ multiplex PCR. The sample lists over 200,000 clones; about nine tenths were seen once. Sequencing used PBMCs or T cells enriched from blood (not recorded which). The receptors derive from a woman in her 30s with acute COVID-19. CDR3s include the opening cysteine and the closing phenylalanine or tryptophan. A D gene is named only where the DNA matches it firmly. Rows may omit the clone size; those that give it use once, few, many or a size class.

v_gene	abundance	j_gene	d_gene	len	CDR3nt	CDR3aa
TRBV21-1	-	TRBJ2-7	-	12	TGTGCCAGCATCGGGACTGCCTACGAGCAGTACTTC	CASIGTAYEQYF
TRBV2	-	TRBJ2-1	TRBD2	18	TGTGCCAGCAGGTCCGGGACTAGCGGGGGGTATTCCTACAATGAGCAGTTCTTC	CASRSGTSGGYSYNEQFF
TRBV24-1	-	TRBJ2-1	TRBD1	15	TGTGCCACCAGTGACCCAGGACAGGGAGGCGATGAGCAGTTCTTC	CATSDPGQGGDEQFF
TRBV4-3	-	TRBJ1-5	-	13	TGCGCCAGCAGCCAAGAGGGGGGTCAGCCCCAGCATTTT	CASSQEGGQPQHF
TRBV28	-	TRBJ2-5	-	15	TGTGCCAGCAGTTTCGGGCGGGACTTCCAAGAGACCCAGTACTTC	CASSFGRDFQETQYF
TRBV5-6	-	TRBJ1-5	-	14	TGTGCCAGCAGCTTGCTCAGGGGAAATCAGCCCCAGCATTTT	CASSLLRGNQPQHF
TRBV6-2/TRBV6-3	-	TRBJ1-5	-	14	TGTGCCAGCAGTTTACAGGGACGCAATCAGCCCCAGCATTTT	CASSLQGRNQPQHF
TRBV28	-	TRBJ2-1	-	16	TGTGCCAGCAGTTTATGGGCGGGGGCCACCTACAATGAGCAGTTCTTC	CASSLWAGATYNEQFF
TRBV19	-	TRBJ1-1	TRBD1	14	TGTGCCAGTCGTTTTGACAGGGGGAACACTGAAGCTTTCTTT	CASRFDRGNTEAFF
TRBV9	once	TRBJ2-3	TRBD1	15	TGTGCCAGCAGCGTAGAAGGACAGGGGGCAGATACGCAGTATTTT	CASSVEGQGADTQYF
TRBV9	-	TRBJ2-7	TRBD1	15	TGTGCCAGCAACAAGGGACAGGGGGTTCCCTACGAGCAGTACTTC	CASNKGQGVPYEQYF
TRBV5-4	-	TRBJ1-2	-	16	TGTGCCAGCAGCGCCGGGGGTAGGGCCACTCACTATGGCTACACCTTC	CASSAGGRATHYGYTF
TRBV28	few	TRBJ2-7	TRBD2	14	TGTGCCAGCAAGACTAGCGGCGACGCCTACGAGCAGTACTTC	CASKTSGDAYEQYF
TRBV19	-	TRBJ1-5	-	16	TGTGCCAGTAGTATAGCGGGGATGTATAGCAATCAGCCCCAGCATTTT	CASSIAGMYSNQPQHF
TRBV18	-	TRBJ1-1	-	14	TGTGCCAGCTCACCGTCGGGAATGAACACTGAAGCTTTCTTT	CASSPSGMNTEAFF
TRBV6-5	-	TRBJ1-1	-	14	TGTGCCAGCAGTCGACCAGGGGATTGGTCTGAAGCTTTCTTT	CASSRPGDWSEAFF
TRBV3-1/TRBV3-2	-	TRBJ1-2	TRBD1	15	TGTGCCAGCAGCCAAGACGTGACAGGGGGAGGTGGCTACACCTTC	CASSQDVTGGGGYTF
TRBV14	-	TRBJ2-3	-	12	TGTGCCAGCAGCCAGGAGGCAGATACGCAGTATTTT	CASSQEADTQYF